This paragraph covers one T cell receptor (beta chain) sequence. How the authors handled the data: Quantification of nucleated cells was approximated via reference gene primer amplification. Profiled with immunoSEQ multiplex PCR; TCRdb holds only in-frame clones, not every one. The V and J calls and clone size were taken over from that table, and D and trimming were inferred from the DNA. The sample carries roughly 71,000 clones, approximately 85% recorded once. This sample is drawn from a study of blood T cell repertoires in COVID-19. The wider study: From the United States, Italy and Spain came samples of acute and convalescent COVID-19.

Germline V gene sequence: CDR1 MNHEY, CDR2 SVGAGI. V lost 5 bases to trimming and J lost 4 bases; unmatched junction nucleotides: 3. This CDR3 contains 14 residues. The specimen sequenced was peripheral blood. The chain carries TRBV6-5 and TRBJ1-5; TRBD1 matches at 9 bases. The TCR comes from a man aged 50-60 years with acute or convalescent COVID-19. The CDR3 here is CASSMGQGNQPQHF. The CDR3 nucleotides read TGTGCCAGCAGTATGGGACAGGGTAATCAGCCCCAGCATTTT.